Below, one TCR beta chain is given with its context. Generated by immunoSEQ multiplex PCR, the TCRdb table keeps only in-frame clones and is missing some. The sample holds about 41,000 clones; more than 75% are singletons and the top ten take less than 25%. This specimen belongs to a study of OX40 agonist ivuxolimab in advanced cancers. CDR3 length: 15 residues. The trim removed 4 bases at V and 3 bases at J, leaving 6 bases unmatched. Looked up from germline, CDR1 is SGHRS and CDR2 is YFSETQ. The rearrangement uses TRBV5-1 and TRBJ2-7; 11 nucleotides match TRBD1. Here the sequenced sample was CD4+ or CD8+ T cells sorted from blood, taken in a trial of the OX40 agonist ivuxolimab. The clonotype originates from an adult with an advanced solid tumor such as melanoma, head and neck, liver or kidney cancer. The CDR3 is CASSTGQGVIYEQYF. As DNA, the CDR3 is TGCGCCAGCAGCACGGGACAGGGGGTTATCTACGAGCAGTACTTC.